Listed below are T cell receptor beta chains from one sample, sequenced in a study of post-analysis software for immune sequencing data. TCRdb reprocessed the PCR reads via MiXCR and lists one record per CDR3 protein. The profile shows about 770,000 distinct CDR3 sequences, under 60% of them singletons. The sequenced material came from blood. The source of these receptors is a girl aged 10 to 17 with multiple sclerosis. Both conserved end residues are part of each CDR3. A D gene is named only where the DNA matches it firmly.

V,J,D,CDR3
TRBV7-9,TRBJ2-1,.,CASSPRGGSGEQFF
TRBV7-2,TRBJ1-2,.,CASSRLQTERYGYTF
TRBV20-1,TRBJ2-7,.,CSADPGLSSYEQYF
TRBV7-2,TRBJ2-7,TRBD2,CASSLAGGPHEQYF
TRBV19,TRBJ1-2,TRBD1,CASTLQGETLYGYTF
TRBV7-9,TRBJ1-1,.,CASSPGGGEFAGAFF
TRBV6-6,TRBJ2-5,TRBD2,CASSYSGLAGNQETQYF
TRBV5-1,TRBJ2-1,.,CASSLTGTANNEQFF
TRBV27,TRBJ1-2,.,CASSFIRELNYGYTF
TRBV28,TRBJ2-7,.,CASTGGRRRNSYEQYF
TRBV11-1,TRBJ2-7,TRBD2,CASSYGVLAGDQQYF